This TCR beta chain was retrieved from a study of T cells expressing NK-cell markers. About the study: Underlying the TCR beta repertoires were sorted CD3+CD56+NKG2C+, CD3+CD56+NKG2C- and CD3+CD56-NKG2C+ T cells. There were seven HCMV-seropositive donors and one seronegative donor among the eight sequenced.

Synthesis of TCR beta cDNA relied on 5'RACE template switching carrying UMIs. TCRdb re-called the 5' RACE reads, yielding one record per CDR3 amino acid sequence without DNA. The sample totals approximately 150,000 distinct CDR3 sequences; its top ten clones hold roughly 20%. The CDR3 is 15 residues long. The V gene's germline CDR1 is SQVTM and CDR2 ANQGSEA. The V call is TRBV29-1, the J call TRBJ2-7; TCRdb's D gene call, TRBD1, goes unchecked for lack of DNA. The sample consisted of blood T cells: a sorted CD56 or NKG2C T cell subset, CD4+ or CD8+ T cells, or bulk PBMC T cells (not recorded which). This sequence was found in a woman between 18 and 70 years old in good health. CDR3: CSALTGTILNYEQYF.